This T cell receptor (beta chain) was retrieved from a study of blood T cell repertoires in COVID-19. Study-wide background: Samples taken during acute and convalescent COVID-19 were collected in the United States, Italy and Spain. Nucleic acid was either cDNA or gDNA, and it came from T cells, B-cell-depleted T cells, or PBMCs.

As processed by the authors: Counts of nucleated cells, estimated from reference gene primer amplification, were obtained. The table came from immunoSEQ multiplex PCR; TCRdb's copy has only in-frame clones and leaves some out. From that table come the V and J calls and clone size; the DNA was used to work out D and trimming. Of 60,000 to 80,000 clones in the sample, more than 70% were seen once. The germline CDR1 and CDR2 sequences are KGHSH and LQKENI. The CDR3 is 13 residues long. V lost 10 bases, J lost 6 bases, and 15 bases lay in between. The rearrangement links TRBV18 to TRBJ1-4; possible D gene TRBD1, 5 bases. The sequencing sample was made of peripheral blood. The clonotype originates from a man aged 50 to 60 with active COVID-19. The CDR3, as DNA: TGTGCCACCACCTCGCCGGGGGATGAAAAACTGTTTTTT. Translated: CATTSPGDEKLFF.